Sequencing of this TCR beta chain was carried out in a study of blood T cell repertoires in COVID-19. Across the whole study: Specimens from acute and convalescent COVID-19 originated in the United States, Italy and Spain. From T cells, B-cell-depleted T cells, or PBMCs came the material, which was cDNA or gDNA.

Per the original methods: Using reference gene primer amplification, nucleated cell counts were estimated. Profiling relied on immunoSEQ multiplex PCR, and the TCRdb table lists in-frame clones only, not all of them. V and J calls and clone size are those listed in that table; D and trimming were worked out from the DNA. The sample has 200,000 to 300,000 clones, around 90% seen once. The source of this sequence is a middle-aged woman with acute or convalescent COVID-19. The sample comprised peripheral blood.

The CDR3 reads CASSRGTSGGTDTQYF. Here the CDR3 DNA reads TGCGCCAGCAGCCGGGGGACTAGCGGGGGCACAGATACGCAGTATTTT. The chain uses TRBV5-1 and TRBJ2-3, with 13 bases fitting TRBD2. Germline-derived CDR1 and CDR2 are SGHRS and YFSETQ. The CDR3 has 16 residues. Trimming took 4 bases from V and 1 from J; bases not matched to a gene: 3. The variable domain in full, completed from reference TRBV5-1 and TRBJ2-3, reads KAGVTQTPRYLIKTRGQQVTLSCSPISGHRSVSWYQQTPGQGLQFLFEYFSETQRNKGNFPGRFSGRQFSNSRSEMNVSTLELGDSALYLCASSRGTSGGTDTQYFGPGTRLTVL.